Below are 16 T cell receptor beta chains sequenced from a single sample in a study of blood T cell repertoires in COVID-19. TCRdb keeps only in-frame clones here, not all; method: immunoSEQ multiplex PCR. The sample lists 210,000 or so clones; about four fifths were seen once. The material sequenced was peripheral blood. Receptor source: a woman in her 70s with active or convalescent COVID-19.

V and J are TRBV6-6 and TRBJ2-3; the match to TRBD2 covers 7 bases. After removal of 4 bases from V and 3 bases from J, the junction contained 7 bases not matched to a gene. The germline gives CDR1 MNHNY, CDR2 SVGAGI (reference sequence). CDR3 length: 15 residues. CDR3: CASSFGGSGTDTQYF. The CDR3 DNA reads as TGTGCCAGCAGTTTCGGGGGTAGCGGGACAGATACGCAGTATTTT.

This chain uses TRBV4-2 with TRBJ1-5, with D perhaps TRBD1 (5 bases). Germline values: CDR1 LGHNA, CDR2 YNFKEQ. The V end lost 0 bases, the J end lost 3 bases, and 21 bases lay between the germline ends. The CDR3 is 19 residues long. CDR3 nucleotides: TGTGCCAGCAGCCAAGAGGTGTTGATACCAACAGGAATCAATCAGCCCCAGCATTTT. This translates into CASSQEVLIPTGINQPQHF.

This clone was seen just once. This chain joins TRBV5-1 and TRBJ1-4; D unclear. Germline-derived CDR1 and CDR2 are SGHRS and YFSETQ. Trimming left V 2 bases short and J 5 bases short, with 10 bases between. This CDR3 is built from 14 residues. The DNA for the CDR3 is TGCGCCAGCAGCTTAGATGCTAGGAATGAAAAACTGTTTTTT. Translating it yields CASSLDARNEKLFF. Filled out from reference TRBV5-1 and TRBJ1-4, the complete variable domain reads KAGVTQTPRYLIKTRGQQVTLSCSPISGHRSVSWYQQTPGQGLQFLFEYFSETQRNKGNFPGRFSGRQFSNSRSEMNVSTLELGDSALYLCASSLDARNEKLFFGSGTQLSVL.

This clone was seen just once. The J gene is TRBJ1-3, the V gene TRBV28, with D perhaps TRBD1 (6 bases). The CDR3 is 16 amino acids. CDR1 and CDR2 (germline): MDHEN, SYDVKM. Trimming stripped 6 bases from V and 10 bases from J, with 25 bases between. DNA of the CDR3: TGTGCCAGCAGCCTCCCCTCCGGGACACTCTCGGGGACCATATATTTT. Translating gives CASSLPSGTLSGTIYF. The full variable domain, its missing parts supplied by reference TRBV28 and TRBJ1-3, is DVKVTQSSRYLVKRTGEKVFLECVQDMDHENMFWYRQDPGLGLRLIYFSYDVKMKEKGDIPEGYSVSREKKERFSLILESASTNQTSMYLCASSLPSGTLSGTIYFGEGSWLTVV.

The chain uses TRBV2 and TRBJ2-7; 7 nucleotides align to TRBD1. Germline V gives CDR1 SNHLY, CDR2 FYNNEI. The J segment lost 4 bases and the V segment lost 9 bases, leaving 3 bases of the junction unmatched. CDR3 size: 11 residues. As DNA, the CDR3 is TGTGCCAGTACAGGGGAATACGAGCAGTACTTC. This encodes CASTGEYEQYF.

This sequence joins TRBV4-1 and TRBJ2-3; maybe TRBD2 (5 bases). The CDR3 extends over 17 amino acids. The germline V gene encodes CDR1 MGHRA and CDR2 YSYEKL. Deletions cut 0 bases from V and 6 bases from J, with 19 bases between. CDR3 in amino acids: CASSQEGLAPGVDTQYF. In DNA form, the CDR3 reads TGCGCCAGCAGCCAAGAAGGGCTAGCCCCCGGGGTGGATACGCAGTATTTT.

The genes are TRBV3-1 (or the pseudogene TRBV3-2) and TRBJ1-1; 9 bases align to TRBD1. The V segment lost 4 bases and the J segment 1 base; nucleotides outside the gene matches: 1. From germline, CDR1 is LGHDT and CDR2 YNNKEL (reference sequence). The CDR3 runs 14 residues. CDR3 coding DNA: TGTGCCAGCAGCCTGACAGGGGGGAACACTGAAGCTTTCTTT. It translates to CASSLTGGNTEAFF.

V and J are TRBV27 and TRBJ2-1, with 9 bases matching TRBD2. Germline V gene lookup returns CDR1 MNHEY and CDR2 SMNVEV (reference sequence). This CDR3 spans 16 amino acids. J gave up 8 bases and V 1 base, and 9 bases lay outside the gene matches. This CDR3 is CASSLLGGRAIYEQFF. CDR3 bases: TGTGCCAGCAGTTTATTGGGCGGGAGGGCTATATATGAGCAGTTCTTC.

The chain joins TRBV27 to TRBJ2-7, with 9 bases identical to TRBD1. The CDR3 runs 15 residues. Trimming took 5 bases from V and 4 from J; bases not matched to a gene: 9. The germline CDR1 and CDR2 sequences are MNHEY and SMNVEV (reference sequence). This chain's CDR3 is CASSLDRGGRYEQYF. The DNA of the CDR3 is TGTGCCAGCAGTCTTGACAGGGGGGGTAGGTACGAGCAGTACTTC.

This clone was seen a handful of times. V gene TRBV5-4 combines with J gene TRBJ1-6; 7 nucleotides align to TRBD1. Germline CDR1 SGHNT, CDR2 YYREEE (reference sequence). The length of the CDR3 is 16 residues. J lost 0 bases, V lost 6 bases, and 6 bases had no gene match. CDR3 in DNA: TGTGCCAGCAAAGACAGGGTTGGCTCCTATAATTCACCCCTCCACTTT. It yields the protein CASKDRVGSYNSPLHF.

The DNA for the CDR3 is TGTGCCAGCACCCCAGAGGGGAGGACGAGGGCAGAGACCCAGTACTTC. Its protein product is CASTPEGRTRAETQYF. The chain employs TRBV28 and TRBJ2-5; D might be TRBD2 (6 bases). Germline CDR1 is MDHEN and CDR2 is SYDVKM. Trimming took 7 bases from V and 4 from J, leaving 22 bases between them. This CDR3 comprises 16 residues. The variable domain in full, with the rest retrieved from reference TRBV28 and TRBJ2-5, is DVKVTQSSRYLVKRTGEKVFLECVQDMDHENMFWYRQDPGLGLRLIYFSYDVKMKEKGDIPEGYSVSREKKERFSLILESASTNQTSMYLCASTPEGRTRAETQYFGPGTRLLVL.

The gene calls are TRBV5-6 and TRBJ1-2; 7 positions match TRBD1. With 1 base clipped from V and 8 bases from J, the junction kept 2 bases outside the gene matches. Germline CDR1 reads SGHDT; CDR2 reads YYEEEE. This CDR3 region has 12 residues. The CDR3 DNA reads TGTGCCAGCAGCTTGACAGGGGTAGGCTACACCTTC. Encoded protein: CASSLTGVGYTF.

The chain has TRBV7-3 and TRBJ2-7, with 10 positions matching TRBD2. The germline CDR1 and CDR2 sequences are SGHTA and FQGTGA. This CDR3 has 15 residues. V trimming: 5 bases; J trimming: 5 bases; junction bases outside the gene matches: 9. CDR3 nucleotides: TGTGCCAGCAGCCTCAGCGGGAGGGCCGTAGACGAGCAGTACTTC. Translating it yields CASSLSGRAVDEQYF.

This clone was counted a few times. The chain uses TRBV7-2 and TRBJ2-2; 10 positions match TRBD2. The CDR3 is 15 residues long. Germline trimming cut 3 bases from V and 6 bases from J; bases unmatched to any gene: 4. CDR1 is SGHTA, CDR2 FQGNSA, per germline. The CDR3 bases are TGTGCCAGCAGCTTGACTAGCGGGTTTGCCGGGGAGCTGTTTTTT. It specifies CASSLTSGFAGELFF.

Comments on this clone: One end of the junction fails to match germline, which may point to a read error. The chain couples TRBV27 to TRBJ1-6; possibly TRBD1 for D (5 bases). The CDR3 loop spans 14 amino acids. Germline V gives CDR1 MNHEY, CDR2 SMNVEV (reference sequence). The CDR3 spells CVSSYVGGNSPLHF. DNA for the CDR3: TGTGTCAGCAGCTATGTTGGGGGGAATTCACCCCTCCACTTT.

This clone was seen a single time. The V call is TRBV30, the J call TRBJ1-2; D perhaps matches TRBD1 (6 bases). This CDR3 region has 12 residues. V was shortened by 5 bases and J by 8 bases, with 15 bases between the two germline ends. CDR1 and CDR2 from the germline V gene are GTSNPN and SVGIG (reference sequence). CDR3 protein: CAWQGSTHGYTF. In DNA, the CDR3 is TGTGCCTGGCAGGGGTCAACCCACGGCTACACCTTC.